Each of the 5 T cell receptor beta chains below was sequenced from the same sample in a study of cytomegalovirus exposure and HLA in healthy donors. Vbeta (60) and Jbeta (13) primers were used in the PCR. Data came from immunoSEQ multiplex PCR; TCRdb stores just in-frame clones and leaves some out. The sample has some 130,000 clones; the top ten hold roughly 2%. The specimen sequenced was PBMCs. The receptors originated from a woman aged 55-70 years in good health and CMV-seronegative.

The chain is built from TRBV6-1 and TRBJ2-2; a possible D gene is TRBD1 (5 bases). V was shortened by 4 bases and J by 3 bases, with 15 bases between the two germline ends. CDR1 is MNHNS and CDR2 is SASEGT in the germline V gene. CDR3 length: 16 amino acids. Here the CDR3 reads CASSAYFLRDTGELFF. CDR3 DNA sequence: TGTGCCAGCAGTGCCTATTTCCTCAGGGACACCGGGGAGCTGTTTTTT.

The chain is built from TRBV28 and TRBJ1-1; unclear D gene. CDR1 is MDHEN, CDR2 SYDVKM, per germline. The CDR3 runs to 15 residues. V lost 7 bases and J 0 bases, leaving 15 bases between the germline ends. In DNA form, the CDR3 reads TGTGCCAGCATCATACTGGGCGAAATGAACACTGAAGCTTTCTTT. Its translation is CASIILGEMNTEAFF.

This rearrangement joins TRBV28 to TRBJ2-5, with 9 bases lining up with TRBD2. Germline CDR1 is MDHEN and CDR2 is SYDVKM. This CDR3 region has 15 residues. V lost 2 bases to trimming and J lost 4 bases; unmatched junction nucleotides: 5. The DNA for the CDR3 is TGTGCCAGCAGTTTACTAGCGGGAACTCGAGAGACCCAGTACTTC. This translates into CASSLLAGTRETQYF.

This chain joins TRBV7-9 and TRBJ2-7; 9 bases are shared with TRBD1. CDR1 and CDR2 from the germline V gene are SEHNR and FQNEAQ (reference sequence). The CDR3 has 15 residues. The V segment lost 8 bases and the J segment 5 bases; nucleotides outside the gene matches: 13. The CDR3 loop is CASLITGGASNEQYF. CDR3 bases: TGTGCCAGCCTAATTACAGGGGGCGCTTCGAACGAGCAGTACTTC.

The rearrangement links TRBV18 to TRBJ1-4; D unclear. CDR3 length: 17 amino acids. Trimming pared 0 bases from V and 0 bases from J, leaving 11 bases between. Germline V gene data show CDR1 as KGHSH and CDR2 as LQKENI. The CDR3 sequence is CASSPPLSLSTNEKLFF. The CDR3, as DNA: TGTGCCAGCTCACCACCCCTAAGTCTGTCAACTAATGAAAAACTGTTTTTT.